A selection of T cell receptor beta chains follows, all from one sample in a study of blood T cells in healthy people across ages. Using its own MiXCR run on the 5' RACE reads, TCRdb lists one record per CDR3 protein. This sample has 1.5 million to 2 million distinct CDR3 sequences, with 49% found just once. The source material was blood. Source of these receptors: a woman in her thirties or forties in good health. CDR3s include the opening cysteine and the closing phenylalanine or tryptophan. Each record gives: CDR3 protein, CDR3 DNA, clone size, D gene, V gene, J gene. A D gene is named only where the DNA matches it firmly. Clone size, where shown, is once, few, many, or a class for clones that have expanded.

CDR3aa: CASSVTALVGEQYF
CDR3nt: TGTGCCAGTAGTGTGACAGCGTTAGTGGGGGAGCAGTACTTC
abundance: many
d_gene: .
v_gene: TRBV19
j_gene: TRBJ2-7

CDR3aa: CASSQDQASNEQFF
CDR3nt: TGTGCCAGCAGCCAAGATCAGGCATCCAATGAGCAGTTCTTC
abundance: few
d_gene: .
v_gene: TRBV3-1
j_gene: TRBJ2-1

CDR3aa: CSVERLAGSNYGYTF
CDR3nt: TGCAGCGTTGAAAGGTTGGCGGGATCCAACTATGGCTACACCTTC
abundance: few
d_gene: .
v_gene: TRBV29-1
j_gene: TRBJ1-2

CDR3aa: CASRTGGNEQFF
CDR3nt: TGTGCCAGCAGGACAGGGGGCAATGAGCAGTTCTTC
abundance: many
d_gene: TRBD1
v_gene: TRBV6-2/TRBV6-3
j_gene: TRBJ2-1

CDR3aa: CASSSSGGKPYEQYF
CDR3nt: TGTGCCAGCAGTTCTAGCGGGGGGAAGCCCTACGAGCAGTACTTC
abundance: .
d_gene: TRBD2
v_gene: TRBV2
j_gene: TRBJ2-7

CDR3aa: CASSLDLGANSPLHF
CDR3nt: TGTGCCAGCAGCTTAGATCTGGGGGCCAATTCACCCCTCCACTTT
abundance: few
d_gene: .
v_gene: TRBV7-9
j_gene: TRBJ1-6

CDR3aa: CASSLQTGGSPLHF
CDR3nt: TGCGCCAGCAGCTTGCAGACAGGGGGGTCACCCCTCCACTTT
abundance: .
d_gene: TRBD1
v_gene: TRBV5-1
j_gene: TRBJ1-6

CDR3aa: CASGPEAGRGETQYF
CDR3nt: TGTGCCAGCGGCCCAGAGGCGGGGAGAGGAGAGACCCAGTACTTC
abundance: few
d_gene: .
v_gene: TRBV7-2
j_gene: TRBJ2-5

CDR3aa: CASSIDSQLTDTQYF
CDR3nt: TGCGCCAGCAGCATAGACTCCCAACTCACAGATACGCAGTATTTT
abundance: .
d_gene: .
v_gene: TRBV5-1
j_gene: TRBJ2-3

CDR3aa: CASSQVSGLAGETQYF
CDR3nt: TGCGCCAGCAGCCAAGTATCGGGACTAGCTGGAGAGACCCAGTACTTC
abundance: .
d_gene: TRBD2
v_gene: TRBV4-3
j_gene: TRBJ2-5